This is a list of T cell receptor beta chains from one sample in a study of T cell responses to AZD1222 COVID-19 vaccine. Clones were sequenced by immunoSEQ multiplex PCR, and TCRdb holds only the in-frame ones, with some missing. The sample shows about 73,000 clones, 89% of them seen only once. This sample comprised peripheral blood, obtained 28 days after the second AZD1222 dose. The receptors derive from an adult who received the AZD1222 COVID-19 vaccine. Each CDR3 is given with its conserved first and last residue. A D gene is named only where the DNA matches it firmly. Clone size appears in some rows only: once, few, many, or a class for an expanded clone.

TRBJ2-2 NA NA TRBV14 CASSQGSRGRSGELFF TGTGCCAGCAGCCAAGGTTCCAGGGGACGGTCGGGGGAGCTGTTTTTT
TRBJ1-1 NA NA TRBV12-3/TRBV12-4 CASSSAPNTEAFF TGTGCCAGCAGTTCGGCACCGAACACTGAAGCTTTCTTT
TRBJ1-1 NA NA TRBV7-8 CASSVSGTLNTEAFF TGTGCCAGCAGCGTGTCCGGGACCTTGAACACTGAAGCTTTCTTT
TRBJ2-6 NA few TRBV19 CASSPPRGSGANVLTF TGTGCCAGTAGCCCACCGAGGGGGTCGGGGGCCAACGTCCTGACTTTC
TRBJ2-7 TRBD1 NA TRBV11-3 CASSFRTGVIYEQYF TGTGCCAGCAGCTTCCGGACAGGGGTAATTTACGAGCAGTACTTC
TRBJ1-4 NA few TRBV7-8 CASSSKRATPNEKLFF TGTGCCAGCAGCTCAAAGCGCGCTACACCTAATGAAAAACTGTTTTTT
TRBJ1-5 NA NA TRBV2 CASSASQGTQPQHF TGTGCCAGCAGTGCTAGTCAGGGAACGCAGCCCCAGCATTTT
TRBJ1-3 TRBD1 NA TRBV24-1 CATSDLGTVLSSGNTIYF TGTGCCACCAGTGATTTGGGGACAGTCCTAAGCTCTGGAAACACCATATATTTT
TRBJ1-4 TRBD1 NA TRBV7-9 CASSQQGAREKLFF TGTGCCAGCAGCCAACAGGGGGCGAGAGAAAAACTGTTTTTT
TRBJ2-1 TRBD2 NA TRBV29-1 CSVERLAGVGEQFF TGCAGCGTAGAAAGGCTAGCGGGGGTAGGTGAGCAGTTCTTC
TRBJ2-1 NA NA TRBV28 CASTEQHNEQFF TGTGCCAGCACCGAGCAGCACAATGAGCAGTTCTTC
TRBJ2-2 NA NA TRBV5-5 CASSLLESPVTPRVF TGTGCCAGCAGCTTGCTAGAGTCCCCGGTAACCCCTCGCGTTTTT
TRBJ2-3 NA NA TRBV6-1 CASSEYGRYTDTQYF TGTGCCAGCAGTGAATATGGCAGATACACAGATACGCAGTATTTT
TRBJ2-6 NA NA TRBV27 CASSFRGANVLTF TGTGCCAGCAGTTTCCGTGGGGCCAACGTCCTGACTTTC
TRBJ2-1 NA NA TRBV19 CASSIGPGVSYNEQFF TGTGCCAGTAGTATAGGACCGGGGGTCTCCTACAATGAGCAGTTCTTC
TRBJ1-2 NA NA TRBV6-2/TRBV6-3 CASSRPLEFRYYGYTF TGTGCCAGCAGTCGGCCCCTGGAGTTTCGGTATTATGGCTACACCTTC
TRBJ2-7 NA NA TRBV4-2 CASSQELARYEQYF TGTGCCAGCAGCCAAGAACTAGCACGCTACGAGCAGTACTTC
TRBJ2-3 TRBD2 NA TRBV27 CASRPTTMSHAFSGGTDTQYF TGTGCCAGCAGACCTACTACGATGTCTCACGCCTTTAGCGGGGGCACAGATACGCAGTATTTT
TRBJ1-2 TRBD1 NA TRBV5-1 CASSITGTGGPNYGYTF TGCGCCAGCAGCATCACCGGGACAGGGGGGCCAAACTATGGCTACACCTTC
TRBJ1-4 NA NA TRBV5-6 CASSFMVRAEEKLFF TGTGCCAGCAGCTTTATGGTCAGGGCGGAAGAAAAACTGTTTTTT
TRBJ2-7 NA NA TRBV13 CASSSVAFGEQYF TGTGCCAGCAGCTCAGTAGCCTTCGGGGAGCAGTACTTC
TRBJ1-5 NA NA TRBV6-5 CASRRSSNQPQHF TGTGCCAGCCGCAGGTCTAGCAATCAGCCCCAGCATTTT
TRBJ1-6 NA NA TRBV7-3 CASSPTPYSPLHF TGTGCCAGCAGCCCAACCCCTTATTCACCCCTCCACTTT
TRBJ1-5 NA NA TRBV19 CASSFVDRNRRMRQQPQHF TGTGCCAGTAGTTTCGTCGACAGGAACCGAAGAATGAGGCAGCAGCCCCAGCATTTT
TRBJ2-5 NA NA TRBV28 CASSPWETQYF TGTGCCAGCTCGCCTTGGGAGACCCAGTACTTC
TRBJ1-4 NA NA TRBV4-2 CASSHVGTRGDEKLFF TGTGCCAGCAGCCATGTCGGGACCAGGGGAGACGAAAAACTGTTTTTT
TRBJ1-1 NA NA TRBV12-3/TRBV12-4 CASSLFNTEAFF TGTGCCAGCAGCCTCTTCAACACTGAAGCTTTCTTT
TRBJ1-6 NA NA TRBV12-3/TRBV12-4 CASSFKGNSPLHF TGTGCCAGCAGTTTTAAGGGGAATTCACCCCTCCACTTT
TRBJ2-3 NA NA TRBV5-1 CASNWAGGTDTQYF TGCGCCAGCAACTGGGCAGGGGGGACAGATACGCAGTATTTT
TRBJ1-2 TRBD1 NA TRBV5-4 CASSLVGGQGARGYGYTF TGTGCCAGCAGCTTGGTCGGGGGACAGGGGGCCCGGGGCTATGGCTACACCTTC
TRBJ2-7 NA NA TRBV28 CASRPSGSPYEQYF TGTGCCAGCAGACCCTCCGGGTCACCCTACGAGCAGTACTTC
TRBJ2-5 NA NA TRBV20-1 CSASFWGGLVETQYF TGCAGTGCTAGTTTCTGGGGGGGCCTGGTGGAGACCCAGTACTTC
TRBJ2-1 TRBD2 NA TRBV5-4 CASSARSGGASNEQFF TGTGCCAGCAGCGCACGGAGCGGGGGGGCGTCCAATGAGCAGTTCTTC
TRBJ2-6 NA NA TRBV7-3 CASSPQDSPFSGANVLTF TGTGCCAGCAGCCCCCAGGACAGCCCTTTCTCTGGGGCCAACGTCCTGACTTTC
TRBJ1-5 NA NA TRBV19 CAVQGGARQPQHF TGTGCCGTCCAAGGGGGGGCACGGCAGCCCCAGCATTTT
TRBJ1-2 NA NA TRBV2 CASSPRDEGYGYTF TGTGCCAGCAGTCCCCGGGATGAGGGCTATGGCTACACCTTC
TRBJ1-2 NA few TRBV15 CATSRDVQVGGYTF TGTGCCACCAGCAGAGATGTACAGGTCGGTGGCTACACCTTC
TRBJ2-3 NA NA TRBV28 CASSSVGGPDTQYF TGTGCCAGCAGTTCAGTGGGGGGTCCCGATACGCAGTATTTT
TRBJ2-7 NA NA TRBV5-5 CASSLVIVQSSYEQYF TGTGCCAGCAGCTTGGTGATAGTACAATCCTCCTACGAGCAGTACTTC
TRBJ2-1 NA NA TRBV9 CASNQGGGRYNEQFF TGTGCCAGCAACCAAGGAGGGGGGCGTTACAATGAGCAGTTCTTC
TRBJ2-7 NA NA TRBV18 CASSPNDYHEQYF TGTGCCAGCTCACCCAACGACTACCACGAGCAGTACTTC
TRBJ1-2 NA NA TRBV7-8 CASSLGLINYGYTF TGTGCCAGCAGCTTAGGACTGATTAACTATGGCTACACCTTC
TRBJ1-1 NA NA TRBV7-6 CASSWAGGTEAFF TGTGCCAGCAGCTGGGCGGGGGGCACTGAAGCTTTCTTT
TRBJ2-2 TRBD1 NA TRBV5-1 CASRWTGGGTGELFF TGCGCCAGCAGGTGGACAGGGGGCGGCACCGGGGAGCTGTTTTTT
TRBJ2-2 NA NA TRBV9 CASSVGGSNTGELFF TGTGCCAGCAGCGTAGGGGGGTCAAACACCGGGGAGCTGTTTTTT
TRBJ1-1 TRBD1 NA TRBV4-1 CASRWAGGLEAFF TGCGCCAGCAGGTGGGCAGGGGGCCTAGAGGCTTTCTTT
TRBJ2-1 TRBD2 NA TRBV5-1 CASSTGLADGNEQFF TGCGCCAGCAGCACGGGACTAGCGGACGGGAATGAGCAGTTCTTC
TRBJ1-5 NA NA TRBV2 CASSRQTFSNQPQHF TGTGCCAGCAGCAGACAGACGTTTAGCAATCAGCCCCAGCATTTT
TRBJ1-1 NA NA TRBV29-1 CSVDGTEAFF TGCAGCGTTGACGGGACTGAAGCTTTCTTT
TRBJ2-3 NA NA TRBV1 CTSSQDIQREADTQYF TGCACCAGCAGCCAAGATATCCAGCGGGAGGCGGATACGCAGTATTTT
TRBJ2-7 NA NA TRBV29-1 CSVDRAAGYEQYF TGCAGCGTTGACAGGGCGGCGGGTTACGAGCAGTACTTC
TRBJ2-1 TRBD1 NA TRBV29-1 CSVGDRGREFF TGCAGCGTTGGGGACAGGGGGCGGGAGTTCTTC
TRBJ2-7 TRBD1 NA TRBV4-3 CASSQGTGDHEQYF TGCGCCAGCAGCCAAGGGACAGGGGACCACGAGCAGTACTTC
TRBJ2-3 NA NA TRBV19 CASRSGGTDTQYF TGTGCCAGTCGATCAGGCGGCACAGATACGCAGTATTTT
TRBJ2-2 NA NA TRBV4-3 CASSQFPGTGELFF TGCGCCAGCAGCCAATTCCCAGGCACCGGGGAGCTGTTTTTT
TRBJ2-1 NA few TRBV7-9 CASSRAVGFEQFF TGTGCCAGCAGCCGCGCCGTAGGATTTGAGCAGTTCTTC
TRBJ2-1 TRBD1 NA TRBV27 CAIWTGTGGLDEQFF TGTGCCATCTGGACCGGGACAGGGGGCCTCGATGAGCAGTTCTTC
TRBJ2-7 TRBD2 NA TRBV7-2 CASSLGLAGIYEQYF TGTGCCAGCAGCTTAGGCCTAGCGGGGATCTACGAGCAGTACTTC